This entry is about one T cell receptor (beta chain). Its antigen is undetermined. The sample is drawn from a study of cytomegalovirus exposure and HLA in healthy donors. The study, taken as a whole, reports: Previously analyzed data showed that most TCR beta V segments were productive at a frequency of about 87% or about 30%. Cytomegalovirus association was assigned to under 200 TCR beta chains.

Primers for the PCR totalled 60 Vbeta and 13 Jbeta. The assay was immunoSEQ multiplex PCR, and TCRdb's table has in-frame clones only and misses some. Seen in this sample are about 120,000 clones; the ten most common clones hold around 4%. V shed 6 bases and J shed 5 bases, with 14 bases lying between them. Germline V gives CDR1 MNHNY, CDR2 SVGAGI (reference sequence). The CDR3 has 13 amino acids. The clonotype originates from a man aged 18 to 30 in good health and CMV-seronegative. The source material was PBMCs. V usage is TRBV6-6 and J usage is TRBJ2-7; tentatively, D is TRBD2 (6 bases). CDR3 amino acids: CASRRGLLDEQYF. The CDR3 DNA reads as TGTGCCAGCAGGCGGGGACTCCTAGACGAGCAGTACTTC.